This paragraph reports one TCR beta chain. What this receptor recognizes is not known. This could be a read error, since a much larger clone is one nucleotide away. This entry belongs to a study of shared clonotypes between healthy human individuals (dated by TCRdb to the early 2020s). As for the study more broadly: The cohort comprised two women and three men aged 18 to 49 years. Between about 0.85 and 9.5 billion PBMCs per donor were obtained by leukapheresis. For each donor, three plates each were used for CD4 naive and CD4 memory, two plates were used for CD8 naive, and one plate was used for CD8 memory. To estimate repertoire size and how much clonotypes are shared between individuals, the study performed deep sequencing of blood TCR repertoires from about five healthy adults. Different laboratories and diverse techniques were used to prepare libraries and sequence TCR repertoires, to increase sequencing depth and limit assay-specific biases. Here is what the overall study found, with its caveats: The small number of donors limited the genetic and exposure-history diversity represented. Sharing across a few donors was observed for approximately 5% of naive CD4, 3.5% of naive CD8, over 2% of memory CD4, and over 0.3% of memory CD8 clonotypes. Compared with non-shared clonotypes, clonotypes shared by all four sorted-subset donors had higher generation probabilities. Sampling was restricted to blood, and TCR repertoires in tissue are likely to differ from TCR repertoires in blood. Even with the large sequencing depth, rarefaction of the sorted-subset datasets indicated that sequencing was incomplete. Based on pairwise subsampling, the degree of clonotype sharing among donors was expected to be affected by sequencing depth. Larger estimated clonotype richness was generally found for naive subsets than for memory subsets.

Using the deep immunoSEQ assay, TCR CDR3 regions were amplified from genomic DNA by multiplex PCR. Genomic DNA extracted from each cell subset was distributed evenly over all wells of several immunoSEQ 96-well plates, and each plate served as one replicate. For sorted subsets, roughly 0.2 ug genomic DNA, equal to 25,000 to 35,000 T cell genomes, was loaded into each replicate PCR. Purified libraries were quantified with a Qubit 3.0 fluorometer, sized on a Bioanalyzer 2100, and re-quantified with the KAPA Library Quantification kit. Every immunoSEQ 96-well plate was sequenced on a dedicated single-read 150-cycle Illumina NextSeq 550 flow cell. Regarding the original processing steps: Because the immunoSEQ output held only junctional sequences and lacked quality scores, the filtering could not match the filtering applied to full-length reads. Sequences were annotated with PyIR, a Python wrapper for IgBLAST v1.9, using IMGT germline references to assign V/J genes and CDR3. Reads with weak V/J assignments (E-value above 1e-6), missing CDR3, stop codons, out-of-frame junctions, or ambiguous translated residues were removed. V3J clonotypes were defined as sequences sharing the same inferred V gene, J gene, and CDR3 amino acid sequence. Percentage overlap between repertoires was calculated by dividing the number of shared unique clonotypes by the size of the smaller repertoire. Three approaches were used to assess repertoire richness: RTK rarefaction, the Chao1 estimator, and Recon v2.1 estimates of unobserved clonotypes. OLGA was used to compute generation probabilities for all TCRbeta clonotypes that the gDNA method yielded from a few donors. In TCRdb, the immuneACCESS table is reduced to in-frame sequences with V and J assigned. These tables do not hold every clone; where another copy was compared, an unresolved V gene accounts for under half, and the others remain unexplained. V and J calls and clone size are as listed in that table; D and trimming were resolved from the DNA. The sample data list about 1 million clones, and about 75% of these were observed just once. About 1.5% of the sample lies in the top ten.

V lost 3 bases and J lost 3 bases; the stretch between them is 4 bases long. CDR1 SGHDT and CDR2 YYEEEE are derived from the germline V gene. Counted from cysteine to phenylalanine, this CDR3 has 11 amino acids. Only the CDR3 portion is preserved as DNA: 33 bases, with reading frame beginning at the first base. Donors were healthy HIV-negative adults with no recently reported acute infections or vaccinations. All donors were Caucasian adults living in Nashville, Tennessee, USA. CD4+ T cells were enriched through magnetic negative selection, after which naive cells were positively selected on CD45RA and the remaining negative fraction served as the memory subset. Blood was obtained by leukapheresis, after which PBMCs were separated by Ficoll-Histopaque density gradient centrifugation and cryopreserved in liquid nitrogen vapor phase. Analytical flow cytometry was used to check the purity and quantity of every magnetically sorted T cell population. Genomic DNA was isolated from each sorted fraction and quantified by UV absorbance on a Nanodrop 2000c.

Sequencing input: memory CD4+ T cells sorted from blood. The intended sense of this specimen's cell subset or site label: CD45RA-negative fraction. The sequence is built from TRBV5-6 and TRBJ2-7, with the D gene uncertain. The source is a young man in good health. DNA sequence: TGTGCCAGCAGCTCCGTCTACGAGCAGTACTTC. Its amino acids are CASSSVYEQYF.